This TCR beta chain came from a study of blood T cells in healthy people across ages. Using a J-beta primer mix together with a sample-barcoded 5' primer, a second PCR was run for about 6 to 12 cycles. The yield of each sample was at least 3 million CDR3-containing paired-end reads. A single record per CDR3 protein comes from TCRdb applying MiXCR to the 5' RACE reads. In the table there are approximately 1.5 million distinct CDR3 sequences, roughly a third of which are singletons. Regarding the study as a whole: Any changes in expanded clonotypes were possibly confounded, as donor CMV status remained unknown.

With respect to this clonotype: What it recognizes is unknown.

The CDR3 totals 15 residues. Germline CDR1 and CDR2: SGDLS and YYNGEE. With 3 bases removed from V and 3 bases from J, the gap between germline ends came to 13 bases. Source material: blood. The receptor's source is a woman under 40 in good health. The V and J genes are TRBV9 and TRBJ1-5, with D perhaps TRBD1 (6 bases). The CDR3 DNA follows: TGTGCCAGCAGCGCAGAGACAGGAGTCAATCAGCCCCAGCATTTT. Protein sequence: CASSAETGVNQPQHF. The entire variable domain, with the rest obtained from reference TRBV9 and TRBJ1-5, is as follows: DSGVTQTPKHLITATGQRVTLRCSPRSGDLSVYWYQQSLDQGLQFLIQYYNGEERAKGNILERFSAQQFPDLHSELNLSSLELGDSALYFCASSAETGVNQPQHFGDGTRLSIL.